The 26 T cell receptor beta chains below were found in one sample sequenced in a study of T-cell reconstitution after alpha-beta-depleted transplantation in children. Using unique molecular identifiers, the investigators prepared the TCRbeta library. MiXCR, run by TCRdb on the PCR reads, gives a single entry per CDR3 protein. The sample comprises about 980,000 distinct CDR3 sequences, 25% to 35% of which are singletons, and over 25% rests with the top ten. This specimen was PBMCs, mostly from graft donor cells, taken 360 days after TCRalphabeta/CD19-depleted stem cell transplant. These receptors all stem from a boy under three years old who had a stem cell transplant for SCID, so the T cells may come from the graft donor.

The chain joins TRBV12-3 or TRBV12-4 to TRBJ2-4, with D maybe TRBD1 (5 bases). The V gene lost 5 bases and the J gene lost 0 bases, with 14 bases spanning the gap. The CDR3 contains 16 residues. The CDR3 coding sequence is TGTGCCAGCAGTCTAACCAGGGTACTAGCCAAAAACATTCAGTACTTC. Translating it yields CASSLTRVLAKNIQYF.

This clonotype was detected a few times. The rearrangement links TRBV6-5 to TRBJ2-3; 7 positions match TRBD2. Trimming took 0 bases from V and 5 from J; bases not matched to a gene: 2. The CDR3 is made up of 14 amino acids. Germline V CDR1 and CDR2: MNHEY, SVGAGI. The CDR3 protein is CASSYSLAGDTQYF. The CDR3 nucleotides read TGTGCCAGCAGTTACTCCTTAGCGGGAGATACGCAGTATTTT.

The chain links TRBV10-2 to TRBJ2-1; 7 bases align to TRBD1. The V segment lost 4 bases and the J segment 2 bases; nucleotides outside the gene matches: 17. The CDR3 has 19 residues. Germline CDR1 WSHSY, CDR2 SAAADI. The CDR3 nucleotides read TGCGCCAGCAGTGCGGGCCTTAGAGGGGGCGCGATCCCCTACAATGAGCAGTTCTTC. Translated: CASSAGLRGGAIPYNEQFF.

This sequence joins TRBV15 and TRBJ2-5, with D possibly being TRBD1 or TRBD2 (5 bases each). Germline CDR1 is LNHNV and CDR2 is YYDKDF (reference sequence). The V end was cut by 5 bases, the J end by 1 base, with 8 bases between. The CDR3 totals 13 residues. The CDR3 here is CATSHGTQETQYF. The CDR3 coding sequence is TGTGCCACCAGCCATGGGACCCAAGAGACCCAGTACTTC.

A few counts support this clonotype. This chain uses TRBV7-2 with TRBJ2-7, with TRBD2 matching over 10 bases. From germline, CDR1 is SGHTA and CDR2 FQGNSA. The ends lost 4 bases at V and 2 bases at J; junction bases unmatched: 5. CDR3 length equals 15 residues. Here the CDR3 DNA reads TGTGCCAGCAGCTCCGACAGCGGGGGGGCCTACGAGCAGTACTTC. Protein product: CASSSDSGGAYEQYF.

This clonotype was observed a handful of times. This chain uses TRBV7-2 with TRBJ2-1, with 8 positions matching TRBD1. This CDR3 has 15 amino acids. CDR1 is SGHTA, CDR2 FQGNSA, per germline. Trimming cost V 5 bases and J 4 bases; bases outside gene matches: 7. CDR3 loop: CASSVGGTGYNEQFF. CDR3 DNA sequence: TGTGCCAGCAGCGTAGGCGGGACAGGATACAATGAGCAGTTCTTC.

This clonotype was seen a handful of times. The genes are TRBV28 and TRBJ1-3; 8 bases match TRBD1. CDR3 length: 16 amino acids. V lost 3 bases, J lost 4 bases, and 8 bases stayed unmatched. The germline V gene encodes CDR1 MDHEN and CDR2 SYDVKM. CDR3 residues: CASSLARQGAGNTIYF. The CDR3 DNA reads TGTGCCAGCAGTTTGGCTAGGCAGGGGGCAGGAAACACCATATATTTT.

This clonotype was seen only a few times. This sequence joins TRBV20-1 and TRBJ2-2; TRBD2 is a possible D gene (7 bases). CDR1 is DFQATT and CDR2 is SNEGSKA in the germline V gene (reference sequence). The CDR3 extends over 14 amino acids. CDR3 protein: CSCGGGRRTGELFF. DNA of the CDR3: TGCAGCTGTGGGGGGGGGCGGCGAACCGGGGAGCTGTTTTTT.

This clonotype was seen many times. The chain couples TRBV2 to TRBJ2-1, with 11 bases identical to TRBD1. Germline V lookup: CDR1 SNHLY, CDR2 FYNNEI. The CDR3 is 16 residues long. The ends lost 6 bases at V and 5 bases at J; junction bases unmatched: 9. The CDR3 spells CASRIRTGGDDNEQFF. DNA for the CDR3: TGTGCCAGCAGGATCCGGACAGGGGGCGATGACAATGAGCAGTTCTTC.

The V and J genes are TRBV20-1 and TRBJ2-5, with 7 bases aligning to TRBD1. The CDR3 totals 16 residues. V was clipped by 2 bases and J by 3 bases; unmatched bases: 12. CDR1 and CDR2 from the germline V gene are DFQATT and SNEGSKA (reference sequence). The CDR3: CSARRAPGTDKETQYF. CDR3 nucleotides: TGCAGTGCTAGACGCGCCCCCGGGACAGACAAAGAGACCCAGTACTTC.

This clonotype has more than one count but fewer than ten. This chain uses TRBV20-1 with TRBJ2-1; 10 bases are a match to TRBD2. With 5 bases clipped from V and 3 bases from J, the junction kept 4 bases outside the gene matches. Germline-derived CDR1 and CDR2 are DFQATT and SNEGSKA (reference sequence). This CDR3 has 14 residues. Here the CDR3 reads CSAQGLADYNEQFF. Here the CDR3 DNA reads TGCAGTGCTCAAGGACTAGCGGACTACAATGAGCAGTTCTTC.

There are a few counts of this clonotype. The genes are TRBV4-3 and TRBJ2-3, with 9 positions matching TRBD1. The CDR3 is made up of 16 amino acids. V lost 2 bases and J lost 1; bases outside the gene matches: 4. Per the germline V gene, CDR1 is LGHNA and CDR2 is YSLEER. Here the CDR3 reads CASSQSWDRGTDTQYF. The CDR3 nucleotides are TGCGCCAGCAGCCAATCTTGGGACAGGGGCACAGATACGCAGTATTTT.

The chain joins TRBV4-1 to TRBJ1-6, with a weak D call TRBD1 (5 bases). This CDR3 has 18 residues. Germline lookup yields CDR1 MGHRA and CDR2 YSYEKL. V lost 0 bases and J lost 1, with 13 bases in between. CDR3 in DNA: TGCGCCAGCAGCCAAGAACAGGAATATTGGTCCTATAATTCACCCCTCCACTTT. Its protein product is CASSQEQEYWSYNSPLHF.

The chain recombines TRBV27 with TRBJ2-1, with D tentatively TRBD2 (6 bases). CDR1 and CDR2 from the germline V gene are MNHEY and SMNVEV (reference sequence). CDR3 length: 15 amino acids. V lost 6 bases to trimming and J lost 3 bases, with 15 bases between them. Here the CDR3 DNA reads TGTGCCAGCAGCCCCAGGACTAATATCTACAATGAGCAGTTCTTC. It yields the protein CASSPRTNIYNEQFF.

The chain has TRBV29-1 and TRBJ1-5, with 8 bases identical to TRBD1. Germline V lookup: CDR1 SQVTM, CDR2 ANQGSEA. The CDR3 has 12 amino acids. Trimming removed 4 bases from V and 4 bases from J; junction bases left unmatched: 0. CDR3 amino acids: CSVGDRNQPQHF. For the CDR3, the DNA is TGCAGCGTTGGGGACAGGAATCAGCCCCAGCATTTT.

This clonotype was seen only a few times. The V and J genes are TRBV5-1 and TRBJ2-7; D may be TRBD1 (6 bases). Trimming removed 6 bases from V and 0 bases from J, with 19 bases in between. The CDR3 contains 16 residues. CDR1 and CDR2 from the germline V gene are SGHRS and YFSETQ. The CDR3 DNA sequence: TGCGCCAGCATCCACCCAAACCGGGACACCTCCTACGAGCAGTACTTC. Amino acid sequence: CASIHPNRDTSYEQYF.

V and J are TRBV12-3 or TRBV12-4 and TRBJ2-1; 8 bases align to TRBD2. The V gene end was trimmed by 2 bases and the J gene end by 7 bases; junction bases not matched to a gene: 10. This CDR3 region has 16 residues. CDR3 residues: CASSLRSGTSGNEQFF. The DNA for the CDR3 is TGTGCCAGCAGTTTACGGTCCGGGACTAGTGGAAATGAGCAGTTCTTC.

The chain employs TRBV9 and TRBJ2-1; 7 nucleotides agree with TRBD2. Germline V gives CDR1 SGDLS, CDR2 YYNGEE. This CDR3 is 15 amino acids long. The V gene end was trimmed by 4 bases and the J gene end by 9 bases; junction bases not matched to a gene: 13. This CDR3 is CASSTKAGSLGEQFF. CDR3 coding DNA: TGTGCCAGCAGCACTAAAGCGGGAAGTCTCGGTGAGCAGTTCTTC.

This chain links TRBV6-2 or TRBV6-3 with TRBJ2-7, with 9 nucleotides matching TRBD1. The CDR3 runs 13 residues. Trimming took 6 bases from V and 2 from J; bases not matched to a gene: 2. The germline V gene has CDR1 MNHEY and CDR2 SVGEGT. The CDR3 reads CASRGQGTYEQYF. In DNA form, the CDR3 reads TGTGCCAGCAGGGGACAGGGAACCTACGAGCAGTACTTC.

This clonotype was seen ten or more times. This sequence joins TRBV28 and TRBJ2-1, with TRBD2 as a possible D gene (6 bases). In germline, CDR1 is MDHEN, CDR2 SYDVKM. Trimming left V 4 bases short and J 3 bases short, with 10 bases between. This CDR3 comprises 14 residues. CDR3 region: CASSSGLIYNEQFF. The CDR3 coding sequence is TGTGCCAGCAGTTCGGGACTCATCTACAATGAGCAGTTCTTC.

This chain connects TRBV25-1 to TRBJ1-2, with no clear D. Germline values: CDR1 MGHDK, CDR2 SYGVNS. The CDR3 extends over 14 amino acids. V shed 1 base and J shed 2 bases, with 8 bases lying between them. The CDR3 loop reads CASSELGGNYGYTF. The CDR3 bases are TGTGCCAGCAGTGAATTAGGAGGGAACTATGGCTACACCTTC.

The chain joins TRBV13 to TRBJ1-3; D is undetermined. The CDR3 contains 14 residues. Trimming pared 5 bases from V and 4 bases from J, leaving 12 bases between. Germline lookup yields CDR1 PRHDT and CDR2 FYEKMQ (reference sequence). CDR3: CASSLVARGNTIYF. The CDR3 DNA sequence: TGTGCCAGCAGCCTCGTAGCGAGGGGAAACACCATATATTTT.

The chain combines TRBV27 with TRBJ2-3; D gene uncertain. Germline V gene lookup returns CDR1 MNHEY and CDR2 SMNVEV (reference sequence). CDR3 length: 15 residues. V was clipped by 4 bases and J by 0 bases, with 11 bases between them. The CDR3: CASSYSDTSTDTQYF. CDR3 nucleotide sequence: TGTGCCAGCAGTTACTCTGATACTAGCACAGATACGCAGTATTTT.

The chain employs TRBV5-1 and TRBJ2-3, with TRBD2 matching over 12 bases. V shed 4 bases, J shed 5 bases, and the junction held 8 bases outside the gene matches. CDR3 length: 16 amino acids. Germline CDR1 and CDR2: SGHRS and YFSETQ. CDR3 in amino acids: CASSLRTSGALDTQYF. Here the CDR3 DNA reads TGCGCCAGCAGCCTTAGGACTAGCGGGGCTCTAGATACGCAGTATTTT.

The chain uses TRBV19 and TRBJ1-1, with 10 nucleotides matching TRBD1. Germline V gene sequence: CDR1 LNHDA, CDR2 SQIVND (reference sequence). The CDR3 is 14 amino acids. Germline trimming cut 6 bases from V and 4 bases from J; bases unmatched to any gene: 5. CDR3 sequence (DNA): TGTGCCAGTAGATGGGACAGGGGTAGCACTGAAGCTTTCTTT. Protein product: CASRWDRGSTEAFF.

The chain links TRBV28 to TRBJ2-5; possible D gene TRBD2, 6 bases. Per germline, CDR1 MDHEN and CDR2 SYDVKM. V gave up 2 bases and J gave up 3 bases, with 16 bases separating them. The CDR3 is made up of 16 amino acids. The CDR3 nucleotides read TGTGCCAGCAGTTTAGGGGGGACTGATCTCGAAGAGACCCAGTACTTC. Translation gives CASSLGGTDLEETQYF.